The 7 T cell receptor beta chains presented below share a single source sample, sequenced in a study of beta chain features in type 1 diabetes. Since all of the isolated RNA was reverse transcribed, expressed TCRB transcripts were what got sequenced. This table comes from immunoSEQ multiplex PCR, and its TCRdb copy is limited to in-frame clones, with some not included. The sample lists 970,000 or so clones, about 17% occurring once. The specimen was naive CD4+ T cells from blood. The receptors shown here come from a woman under 30 in good health.

The rearrangement links TRBV5-1 to TRBJ2-7; 8 bases fit TRBD2. With V trimmed by 2 bases and J by 5 bases, 6 bases remained unmatched. Looked up from germline, CDR1 is SGHRS and CDR2 is YFSETQ. This CDR3 is built from 14 residues. CDR3 nucleotides: TGCGCCAGCAGCTTAGGGACTAGATCTGACGAGCAGTACTTC. Its translation: CASSLGTRSDEQYF.

There are a few counts of this clone. This sequence joins TRBV18 and TRBJ2-5; 7 bases align to TRBD1. From germline, CDR1 is KGHSH and CDR2 LQKENI. V dropped 4 bases and J dropped 5; count of bases not matched to a gene: 10. This CDR3 spans 15 amino acids. The CDR3 DNA is TGTGCCAGCTCACAGGGGGCCGACCATAGGGAGACCCAGTACTTC. Its protein product is CASSQGADHRETQYF. Based on the CDR3 plus reference TRBV18 and TRBJ2-5, the full variable domain is NAGVMQNPRHLVRRRGQEARLRCSPMKGHSHVYWYRQLPEEGLKFMVYLQKENIIDESGMPKERFSAEFPKEGPSILRIQQVVRGDSAAYFCASSQGADHRETQYFGPGTRLLVL.

The CDR3 DNA sequence: TGTGCCAGTAGTATCATAAATGAGCAGTTCTTC. This sequence encodes CASSIINEQFF. The rearrangement links TRBV19 to TRBJ2-1; no clear D. CDR1 is LNHDA and CDR2 is SQIVND in the germline V gene (reference sequence). CDR3 size: 11 residues. Trimming removed 3 bases at V and 7 bases at J, with 4 bases between.

The V and J genes are TRBV7-9 and TRBJ1-5; maybe TRBD1 (6 bases). This CDR3 spans 12 amino acids. The V and J ends lost 5 bases and 7 bases respectively, with 9 bases between them. The germline CDR1 and CDR2 sequences are SEHNR and FQNEAQ (reference sequence). The DNA of the CDR3 is TGTGCCAGCAGCGAACAGGGCCAGCCCCAGCATTTT. This translates into CASSEQGQPQHF.

This clone was recorded a few times. V is TRBV7-8 and J is TRBJ2-1, with 8 bases lining up with TRBD2. V lost 5 bases and J lost 5; bases outside the gene matches: 8. CDR3 length: 15 amino acids. The V gene's germline CDR1 is SGHVS and CDR2 FQNEAQ. CDR3 amino acids: CASSQTRTSNNEQFF. The CDR3 region has the DNA TGTGCCAGCAGCCAAACGAGGACTAGCAACAATGAGCAGTTCTTC.

This chain links TRBV5-6 with TRBJ2-2, with a possible D match to TRBD2 (5 bases). The germline V gene has CDR1 SGHDT and CDR2 YYEEEE. This CDR3 comprises 15 residues. Trimming left V 2 bases short and J 4 bases short, with 12 bases between. CDR3: CASSFSGISTGELFF. Written as DNA, the CDR3 is TGTGCCAGCAGCTTCTCCGGGATCAGCACCGGGGAGCTGTTTTTT.

V gene TRBV5-4 combines with J gene TRBJ2-5, with D possibly being TRBD2 (6 bases). From germline, CDR1 is SGHNT and CDR2 YYREEE (reference sequence). V gave up 0 bases and J gave up 7 bases, with 19 bases separating them. The CDR3 is 16 residues long. CDR3 in DNA: TGTGCCAGCAGCTTGGCCGGCGGGAATGCGCCAACGACCCAGTACTTC. As protein: CASSLAGGNAPTTQYF.